These 15 T cell receptor beta chains were all obtained from the same sample, sequenced in a study of blood T cell repertoires in COVID-19. TCRdb keeps only in-frame clones here, not all; method: immunoSEQ multiplex PCR. The sample consists of roughly 60,000 clones, 70% to 85% of them appearing once. The source material was peripheral blood. These TCRs come from a man in his sixties with acute or convalescent COVID-19.

A note on this clone: One junction end does not reproduce the germline sequence, and a read error may be involved. J is TRBJ1-3 and V is TRBV28, with D possibly matching TRBD1 (6 bases). The CDR3 has 14 amino acids. The V gene's germline CDR1 is MDHEN and CDR2 SYDVKM. The chain's CDR3 is CASSTDRSGDTIYF. The DNA for the CDR3 is TGTGCCAGCAGCACGGACAGAAGTGGAGACACCATATATTTT.

The rearrangement uses TRBV19 and TRBJ1-6; 8 bases agree with TRBD1. Germline loops: CDR1 LNHDA, CDR2 SQIVND (reference sequence). The CDR3 is 15 amino acids. Trimming cost V 8 bases and J 5 bases; bases outside gene matches: 8. The CDR3 nucleotides are TGTGCCAGTTCGAGAACGACAGGGGATAATTCACCCCTCCACTTT. Its protein product is CASSRTTGDNSPLHF. Full variable domain (rest looked up from reference TRBV19 and TRBJ1-6): DGGITQSPKYLFRKEGQNVTLSCEQNLNHDAMYWYRQDPGQGLRLIYYSQIVNDFQKGDIAEGYSVSREKKESFPLTVTSAQKNPTAFYLCASSRTTGDNSPLHFGNGTRLTVT.

The V and J genes are TRBV12-3 or TRBV12-4 and TRBJ1-2; 7 bases match TRBD1. This CDR3 has 13 amino acids. Trimming removed 5 bases from V and 6 bases from J; junction bases left unmatched: 6. CDR3 sequence reads: CASSPTGMDGYTF. The CDR3 nucleotides read TGTGCCAGCAGTCCGACAGGGATGGATGGCTACACCTTC.

With regard to this clone: Other DNA sequences in this sample translate to the same CDR3. The chain carries TRBV5-1 and TRBJ2-7; 7 bases align to TRBD2. CDR1 SGHRS and CDR2 YFSETQ come from the germline V gene. J gave up 6 bases and V 0 bases, and 3 bases lay outside the gene matches. The CDR3 contains 13 residues. CDR3 coding DNA: TGCGCCAGCAGCTTGGTCGGGGGGAGCGAGCAGTACTTC. Its protein product is CASSLVGGSEQYF.

The CDR3 DNA sequence: TGTGCCAGCAGCTTTTGGGACTTTCCTAGCACAGATACGCAGTATTTT. Translated, it gives CASSFWDFPSTDTQYF. V and J are TRBV9 and TRBJ2-3; maybe TRBD2 (6 bases). Trimming removed 4 bases at V and 0 bases at J, with 15 bases between. CDR1 and CDR2 from the germline V gene are SGDLS and YYNGEE. This CDR3 has 16 residues.

The chain uses TRBV2 and TRBJ1-6; 7 bases agree with TRBD1. CDR1 and CDR2 (germline): SNHLY, FYNNEI. This CDR3 is 14 amino acids long. V lost 3 bases to trimming and J lost 10 bases; unmatched junction nucleotides: 6. The CDR3 reads CASSEGTDSSPLHF. CDR3 DNA: TGTGCCAGCAGTGAGGGGACAGATAGCTCACCCCTCCACTTT.

This clone was observed a handful of times. CDR3 residues: CASTALRGALWDEQFF. Written as DNA, the CDR3 is TGTGCCAGTACCGCCCTGCGGGGGGCCCTTTGGGATGAGCAGTTCTTC. The J gene is TRBJ2-1, the V gene TRBV19, with 8 bases aligning to TRBD2. The V segment lost 7 bases and the J segment 8 bases; nucleotides outside the gene matches: 16. Per the germline V gene, CDR1 is LNHDA and CDR2 is SQIVND (reference sequence). The CDR3 runs 16 residues.

V and J are TRBV12-5 and TRBJ2-1; 7 bases fit TRBD1. Trimming at V came to 5 bases and at J to 8 bases, leaving 3 bases not matched to a gene. The CDR3 sequence is 12 residues long. Germline V gene lookup returns CDR1 LGHNT and CDR2 FRNRAP. This chain's CDR3 is CASGTQGDEQFF. The CDR3 coding sequence is TGTGCTAGTGGTACCCAGGGGGATGAGCAGTTCTTC.

The V and J genes are TRBV5-4 and TRBJ2-5; D gene uncertain. Germline V gene lookup returns CDR1 SGHNT and CDR2 YYREEE (reference sequence). This CDR3 has 12 residues. V lost 4 bases and J lost 0, with 4 bases in between. CDR3: CASSPHQETQYF. DNA for the CDR3: TGTGCCAGCAGCCCTCACCAAGAGACCCAGTACTTC.

This clone was found once. This chain links TRBV5-1 with TRBJ1-3, with D possibly TRBD1 on 5 matching bases. Germline V gives CDR1 SGHRS, CDR2 YFSETQ. V was cut by 0 bases and J by 2 bases, with 9 bases left in between. This CDR3 region has 15 residues. CDR3 region: CASSLASGTGNTIYF. The CDR3 nucleotides read TGCGCCAGCAGCTTGGCCTCAGGGACTGGAAACACCATATATTTT.

V gene TRBV28 combines with J gene TRBJ1-2; no clear D. CDR3 length: 14 amino acids. The ends were cut back, 3 bases at V and 6 bases at J, with 14 bases in the middle. From germline, CDR1 is MDHEN and CDR2 SYDVKM. Written as DNA, the CDR3 is TGTGCCAGCAGTTTGTCCGTCCGGGGTAATGGCTACACCTTC. Translation gives CASSLSVRGNGYTF.

This chain connects TRBV7-9 to TRBJ2-5; D is possibly TRBD1 (6 bases). Germline V lookup: CDR1 SEHNR, CDR2 FQNEAQ (reference sequence). CDR3 size: 15 residues. V was shortened by 2 bases and J by 5 bases, with 15 bases between the two germline ends. CDR3 sequence: CASSLRRAGVETQYF. The CDR3 DNA follows: TGTGCCAGCAGCTTAAGAAGGGCAGGGGTGGAGACCCAGTACTTC.

The J gene is TRBJ2-2, the V gene TRBV24-1; TRBD1 is a possible D gene (5 bases). CDR1 and CDR2 (germline): KGHDR, SFDVKD. The germline V and J ends were trimmed by 0 bases and 3 bases, with 7 bases remaining between them. The CDR3 has 15 amino acids. The CDR3 nucleotides read TGTGCCACCAGTGATTTGGAAGGGGACACCGGGGAGCTGTTTTTT. This translates into CATSDLEGDTGELFF.

The J gene is TRBJ2-1, the V gene TRBV10-3; 13 nucleotides align to TRBD2. The CDR3 loop spans 18 amino acids. CDR1 ENHRY and CDR2 SYGVKD come from the germline V gene. J was trimmed by 4 bases and V by 2 bases; bases with no gene match: 8. CDR3 nucleotides: TGTGCCATCAGTGAGCCGGGACTAGCGGGGTACGGGTACAATGAGCAGTTCTTC. Translated: CAISEPGLAGYGYNEQFF.

This chain links TRBV7-3 with TRBJ2-3; tentative D call: TRBD2 (6 bases). The CDR3 is 15 residues long. The V and J ends lost 5 bases and 3 bases respectively, with 15 bases between them. CDR1 and CDR2 (germline): SGHTA, FQGTGA. The chain's CDR3 is CASSPRGRMTDTQYF. The DNA for the CDR3 is TGTGCCAGCAGCCCACGGGGGAGAATGACAGATACGCAGTATTTT.